This TCR beta chain was found in a study of cytotoxic CD8 clonotypes in ibrutinib-treated CLL. CDR1 is SNHLY and CDR2 is FYNNEI in the germline V gene. CDR3 length equals 16 residues. With V trimmed by 5 bases and J by 4 bases, 8 bases remained unmatched. TCRdb's copy holds only in-frame clones and misses some; the assay was immunoSEQ multiplex PCR. Here the sample spans hundreds of thousands of clones, approximately 80% being singletons. The TCR was taken from a human donor with chronic lymphocytic leukemia. The material sequenced was PBMCs, taken before ibrutinib treatment. The chain carries TRBV2 and TRBJ2-3, with 11 bases lining up with TRBD1. The CDR3 bases are TGTGCCAGCAGTTCTGGACAGGGGGCCATATCAGATACGCAGTATTTT. Amino acids: CASSSGQGAISDTQYF.